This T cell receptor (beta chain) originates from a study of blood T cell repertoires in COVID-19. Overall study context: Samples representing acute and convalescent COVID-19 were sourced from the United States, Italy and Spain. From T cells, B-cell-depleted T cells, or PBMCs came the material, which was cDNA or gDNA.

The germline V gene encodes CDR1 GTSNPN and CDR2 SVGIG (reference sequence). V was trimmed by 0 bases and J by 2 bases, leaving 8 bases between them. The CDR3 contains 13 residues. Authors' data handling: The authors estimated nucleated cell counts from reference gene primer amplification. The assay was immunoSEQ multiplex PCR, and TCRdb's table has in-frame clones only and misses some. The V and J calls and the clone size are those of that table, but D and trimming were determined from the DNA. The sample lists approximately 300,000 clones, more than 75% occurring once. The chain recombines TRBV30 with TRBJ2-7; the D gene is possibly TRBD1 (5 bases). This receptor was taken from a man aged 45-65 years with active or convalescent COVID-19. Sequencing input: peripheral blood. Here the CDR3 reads CAWSVKGTYEQYF. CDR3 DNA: TGTGCCTGGAGTGTGAAGGGGACCTACGAGCAGTACTTC.